The 10 T cell receptor beta chains listed next were all sequenced from one sample in a study of blood T cell repertoires in COVID-19. The assay was immunoSEQ multiplex PCR, and TCRdb's table has in-frame clones only and misses some. The table includes roughly 360,000 clones, around 87% detected once. The sequenced material came from PBMCs or T cells enriched from blood (not recorded which). The receptors originated from a man aged 25 to 45 who had recovered from COVID-19.

The chain's CDR3 is CASSPPGGTSTDTQYF. In DNA, the CDR3 is TGCGCCAGCAGCCCCCCGGGGGGGACTAGCACAGATACGCAGTATTTT. The rearrangement joins TRBV4-1 to TRBJ2-3, with 8 bases fitting TRBD2. CDR3 length equals 16 residues. The V and J ends lost 4 bases and 0 bases, in that order; junction bases with no gene match: 6. Germline V gene sequence: CDR1 MGHRA, CDR2 YSYEKL.

As for this clone: This sample includes further DNA sequences coding for the same CDR3. This rearrangement joins TRBV24-1 to TRBJ2-2; 7 positions match TRBD1. Germline V gene data show CDR1 as KGHDR and CDR2 as SFDVKD. The CDR3 is 16 amino acids. The V segment lost 4 bases and the J segment 1 base; nucleotides outside the gene matches: 5. The CDR3 region is CATSDPRQGNTGELFF. CDR3 sequence (DNA): TGTGCCACCAGTGACCCCAGACAGGGGAACACCGGGGAGCTGTTTTTT.

The J gene is TRBJ1-2, the V gene TRBV19; no clear D. The CDR3 extends over 16 amino acids. From germline, CDR1 is LNHDA and CDR2 SQIVND (reference sequence). V was clipped by 1 base and J by 4 bases, with 16 bases between them. CDR3 sequence: CASSIAHGRVGYGYTF. The CDR3 DNA sequence: TGTGCCAGTAGTATAGCCCACGGGAGGGTAGGCTATGGCTACACCTTC.

This sequence joins TRBV18 and TRBJ2-1; no clear D. CDR1 is KGHSH and CDR2 is LQKENI in the germline V gene. Trimming left V 2 bases short and J 15 bases short, with 11 bases between. The CDR3 runs to 11 residues. CDR3 loop: CASSPAEDTFF. CDR3 coding DNA: TGTGCCAGCTCACCAGCCGAGGATACGTTCTTC.

The chain carries TRBV5-4 and TRBJ1-1, with 7 bases aligning to TRBD1. The CDR3 extends over 14 amino acids. CDR1 and CDR2 (germline): SGHNT, YYREEE (reference sequence). The trim removed 2 bases at V and 3 bases at J, leaving 4 bases unmatched. The DNA for the CDR3 is TGTGCCAGCAGCTTCACAGGGGTCGACACTGAAGCTTTCTTT. The encoded protein is CASSFTGVDTEAFF.

The chain uses TRBV30 and TRBJ1-1; D is uncertain. The ends were cut back, 1 base at V and 5 bases at J, with 11 bases in the middle. This CDR3 spans 13 amino acids. Germline CDR1 GTSNPN, CDR2 SVGIG (reference sequence). CDR3 bases: TGTGCCTGGAGTGACCAACGGGGTACTGAAGCTTTCTTT. Encoded protein: CAWSDQRGTEAFF.

The rearrangement links TRBV6-5 to TRBJ1-2; TRBD1 might be the D (5 bases). CDR3 length: 15 amino acids. V was shortened by 6 bases and J by 6 bases, with 20 bases between the two germline ends. Germline CDR1 is MNHEY and CDR2 is SVGAGI. As DNA, the CDR3 is TGTGCCAGCAGCCTAGATAGGGTTACAGGAAATGGCTACACCTTC. Protein sequence: CASSLDRVTGNGYTF.

The genes are TRBV3-1 (or the pseudogene TRBV3-2) and TRBJ1-2; 7 bases are a match to TRBD1. CDR1 and CDR2 (germline): LGHDT, YNNKEL (reference sequence). With V trimmed by 4 bases and J by 4 bases, 6 bases remained unmatched. CDR3 length: 14 residues. The DNA of the CDR3 is TGTGCCAGCAGCCTACGACAGGGCTCCTATGGCTACACCTTC. Translated, it gives CASSLRQGSYGYTF.

The CDR3 loop reads CASSRSGTEETQYF. The CDR3 DNA follows: TGTGCCAGCAGTAGGTCCGGGACAGAAGAGACCCAGTACTTC. The V call is TRBV6-5, the J call TRBJ2-5; 7 bases match TRBD1. The V segment lost 5 bases and the J segment 3 bases; nucleotides outside the gene matches: 6. The CDR3 is 14 residues long. Germline V CDR1 and CDR2: MNHEY, SVGAGI.

The gene calls are TRBV12-5 and TRBJ1-2, with 8 nucleotides matching TRBD1. The V segment lost 7 bases and the J segment 5 bases; nucleotides outside the gene matches: 15. This CDR3 is built from 16 residues. Germline V gene data show CDR1 as LGHNT and CDR2 as FRNRAP. The CDR3 is CASVALGQGPFYGYTF. For the CDR3, the DNA is TGTGCTAGTGTAGCACTAGGACAGGGCCCTTTTTATGGCTACACCTTC.